These 7 T cell receptor beta chains share one sample of origin, sequenced in a study of spatial heterogeneity in lung cancer. Documented time point: blood at routine non-recurrence follow-up after resection. TCRdb fed the 5' RACE reads into MiXCR, producing one record per CDR3 protein. The sample yields roughly 120,000 distinct CDR3 sequences, 10% to 12% seen once. The input for sequencing was PBMCs, taken at follow-up. Receptors were obtained from a female donor with early-stage non-small cell lung cancer.

This clonotype came up many times. The rearrangement joins TRBV12-3 or TRBV12-4 to TRBJ2-7; D is undetermined. With 2 bases removed from V and 5 bases from J, the gap between germline ends came to 7 bases. The CDR3 totals 12 residues. DNA for the CDR3: TGTGCCAGCAGTTTATCAGAGCACGAGCAGTACGTC. Encoded protein: CASSLSEHEQYV.

The chain has TRBV6-6 and TRBJ2-5; no reliable D call. In germline, CDR1 is MNHNY, CDR2 SVGAGI (reference sequence). V dropped 3 bases and J dropped 1 base, with 15 bases sitting between them. This CDR3 is 16 amino acids long. CDR3 sequence reads: CASSYLPDPVQETQYF. CDR3 in DNA: TGTGCCAGCAGTTATCTTCCAGACCCGGTCCAAGAGACCCAGTACTTC.

This clonotype was observed a few times. The chain uses TRBV11-2 and TRBJ2-1; D uncertain. Per the germline V gene, CDR1 is SGHAT and CDR2 is FQNNGV. This CDR3 is built from 15 residues. The V end lost 5 bases, the J end lost 0 bases, and 11 bases lay between the germline ends. CDR3 loop: CASSIGGSSYNEQFF. In DNA, the CDR3 is TGTGCCAGCAGCATAGGCGGTAGCTCCTACAATGAGCAGTTCTTC.

As for this clonotype: Just one base apart from a much larger clone, this may be a read error. The J gene is TRBJ2-3, the V gene TRBV30; no firm D call. Trimming took off 4 bases at V and 4 bases at J, with 6 bases between the two ends. The germline gives CDR1 GTSNPN, CDR2 SVGIG (reference sequence). The CDR3 is 11 residues long. CDR3 bases: TGTGCCTGGAACGGCGCAGATACGCAGTATTTT. It codes for CAWNGADTQYF.

The genes are TRBV7-4 and TRBJ2-2; 7 bases map to TRBD2. The V segment lost 6 bases and the J segment 0 bases; nucleotides outside the gene matches: 7. CDR1 is SGHVT, CDR2 SQSDAQ, per germline. This CDR3 region has 16 residues. CDR3 DNA: TGTGCCAGCAGACCACCGGGACTATCGAACACCGGGGAGCTGTTTTTT. Its translation: CASRPPGLSNTGELFF.

This clonotype has at least ten counts. V gene TRBV7-9 combines with J gene TRBJ2-6; weak D call: TRBD1 (6 bases). The CDR3 spans 17 residues. Germline CDR1 and CDR2: SEHNR and FQNEAQ (reference sequence). V lost 5 bases, J lost 1 base, and 15 bases lay in between. DNA of the CDR3: TGTGCCAGCAGCGGAGGCAGGGGTTTATCTGGGGCCAACGTCCTGACTTTC. Translated, it gives CASSGGRGLSGANVLTF.

This chain connects TRBV4-1 to TRBJ1-3; 12 bases are a match to TRBD1. This CDR3 is built from 16 residues. The germline V gene encodes CDR1 MGHRA and CDR2 YSYEKL. With V trimmed by 5 bases and J by 2 bases, 4 bases remained unmatched. This CDR3 reads CASSYRDRGPGNTIYF. The CDR3 coding sequence is TGCGCCAGCAGCTATCGGGACAGGGGGCCTGGAAACACCATATATTTT.